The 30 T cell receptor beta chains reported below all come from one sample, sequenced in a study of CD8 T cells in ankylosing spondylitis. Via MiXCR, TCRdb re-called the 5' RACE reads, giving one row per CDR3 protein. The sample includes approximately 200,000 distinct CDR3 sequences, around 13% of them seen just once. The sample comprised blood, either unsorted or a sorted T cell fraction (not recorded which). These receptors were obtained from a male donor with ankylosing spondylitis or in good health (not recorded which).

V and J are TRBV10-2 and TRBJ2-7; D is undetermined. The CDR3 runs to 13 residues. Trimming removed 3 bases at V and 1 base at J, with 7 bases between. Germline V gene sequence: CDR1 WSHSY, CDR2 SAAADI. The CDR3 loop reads CASSDDISYEQYF. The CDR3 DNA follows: TGCGCCAGCAGTGATGACATATCCTACGAGCAGTACTTC.

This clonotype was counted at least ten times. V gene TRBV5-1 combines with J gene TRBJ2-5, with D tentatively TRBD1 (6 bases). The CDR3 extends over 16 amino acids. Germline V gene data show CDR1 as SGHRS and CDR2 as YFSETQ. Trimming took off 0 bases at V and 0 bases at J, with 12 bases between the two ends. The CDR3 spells CASSLGQGIDQETQYF. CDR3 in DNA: TGCGCCAGCAGCTTGGGGCAGGGGATAGACCAAGAGACCCAGTACTTC.

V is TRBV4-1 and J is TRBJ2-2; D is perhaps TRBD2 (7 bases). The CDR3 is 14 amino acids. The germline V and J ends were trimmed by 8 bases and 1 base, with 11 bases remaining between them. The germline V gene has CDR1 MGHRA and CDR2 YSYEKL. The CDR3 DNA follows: TGCGCCAGCGCGGGGGCAGTGAACACCGGGGAGCTGTTTTTT. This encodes CASAGAVNTGELFF.

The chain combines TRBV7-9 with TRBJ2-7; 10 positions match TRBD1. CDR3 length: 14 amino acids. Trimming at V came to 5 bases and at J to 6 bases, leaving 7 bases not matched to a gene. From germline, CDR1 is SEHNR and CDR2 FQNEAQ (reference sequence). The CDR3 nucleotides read TGTGCCAGCAGCCCCGGGACAGGGGCGATCGAGCAGTACTTC. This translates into CASSPGTGAIEQYF.

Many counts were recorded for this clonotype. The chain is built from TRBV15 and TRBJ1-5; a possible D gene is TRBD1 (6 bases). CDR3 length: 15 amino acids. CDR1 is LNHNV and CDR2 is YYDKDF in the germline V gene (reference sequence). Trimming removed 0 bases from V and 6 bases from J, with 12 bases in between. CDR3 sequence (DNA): TGTGCCACCAGCAGAGATCGGGGGCGCGTTCAGCCCCAGCATTTT. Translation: CATSRDRGRVQPQHF.

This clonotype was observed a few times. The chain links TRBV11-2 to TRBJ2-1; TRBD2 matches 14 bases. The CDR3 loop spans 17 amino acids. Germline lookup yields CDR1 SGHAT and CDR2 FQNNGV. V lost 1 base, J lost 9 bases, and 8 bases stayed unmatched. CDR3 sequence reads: CASSLAPGLAGGTEQFF. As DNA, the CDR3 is TGTGCCAGCAGCTTAGCCCCCGGACTAGCGGGGGGCACTGAGCAGTTCTTC. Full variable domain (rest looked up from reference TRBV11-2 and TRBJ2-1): EAGVAQSPRYKIIEKRQSVAFWCNPISGHATLYWYQQILGQGPKLLIQFQNNGVVDDSQLPKDRFSAERLKGVDSTLKIQPAKLEDSAVYLCASSLAPGLAGGTEQFFGPGTRLTVL.

The CDR3 loop is CATTLAEAYEQYF. For the CDR3, the DNA is TGTGCCACCACGCTAGCGGAGGCCTACGAGCAGTACTTC. This chain joins TRBV10-3 and TRBJ2-7, with 7 nucleotides matching TRBD2. The CDR3 contains 13 residues. The germline V gene encodes CDR1 ENHRY and CDR2 SYGVKD. The J segment lost 2 bases and the V segment lost 10 bases, leaving 8 bases of the junction unmatched.

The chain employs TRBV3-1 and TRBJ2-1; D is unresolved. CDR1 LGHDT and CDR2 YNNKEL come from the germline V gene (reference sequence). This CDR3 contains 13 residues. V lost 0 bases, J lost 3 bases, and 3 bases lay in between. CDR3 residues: CASSQDNYNEQFF. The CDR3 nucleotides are TGTGCCAGCAGCCAAGATAACTACAATGAGCAGTTCTTC.

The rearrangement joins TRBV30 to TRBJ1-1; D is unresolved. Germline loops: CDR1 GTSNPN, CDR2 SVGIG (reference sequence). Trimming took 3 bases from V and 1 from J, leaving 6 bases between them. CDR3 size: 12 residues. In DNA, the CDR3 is TGTGCCTGGAGACCAGGGAACACTGAAGCTTTCTTT. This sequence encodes CAWRPGNTEAFF. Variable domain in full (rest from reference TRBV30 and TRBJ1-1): SQTIHQWPATLVQPVGSPLSLECTVEGTSNPNLYWYRQAAGRGLQLLFYSVGIGQISSEVPQNLSASRPQDRQFILSSKKLLLSDSGFYLCAWRPGNTEAFFGQGTRLTVV.

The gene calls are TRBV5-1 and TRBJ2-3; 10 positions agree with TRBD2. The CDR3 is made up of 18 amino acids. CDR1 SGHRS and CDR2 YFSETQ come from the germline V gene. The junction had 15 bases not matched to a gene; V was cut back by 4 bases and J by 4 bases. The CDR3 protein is CASSHGTSAKRGSDTQYF. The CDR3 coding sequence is TGCGCCAGCAGCCACGGGACTAGCGCGAAGAGGGGCTCAGATACGCAGTATTTT.

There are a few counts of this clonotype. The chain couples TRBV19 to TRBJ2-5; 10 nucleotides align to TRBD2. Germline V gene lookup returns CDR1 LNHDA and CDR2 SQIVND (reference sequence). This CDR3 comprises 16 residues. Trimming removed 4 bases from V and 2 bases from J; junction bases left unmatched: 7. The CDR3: CASSTGLAEPQETQYF. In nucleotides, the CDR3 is TGTGCCAGTAGTACTGGACTAGCGGAGCCTCAAGAGACCCAGTACTTC.

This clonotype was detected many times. DNA for the CDR3: TGTGCCAGCAGTTTTGGCGGGAGGCACTACAATGAGCAGTTCTTC. The encoded protein is CASSFGGRHYNEQFF. The rearrangement joins TRBV12-3 or TRBV12-4 to TRBJ2-1; 8 positions agree with TRBD2. CDR3 size: 15 residues. J lost 3 bases, V lost 3 bases, and 4 bases had no gene match.

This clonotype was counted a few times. The CDR3 protein is CASEGSGANVLTF. The CDR3 DNA reads as TGTGCCTCTGAGGGCTCTGGGGCCAACGTCCTGACTTTC. The rearrangement joins TRBV7-9 to TRBJ2-6, with D perhaps TRBD2 (5 bases). V lost 11 bases and J 0 bases, leaving 8 bases between the germline ends. Looked up from germline, CDR1 is SEHNR and CDR2 is FQNEAQ (reference sequence). The length of the CDR3 is 13 residues.

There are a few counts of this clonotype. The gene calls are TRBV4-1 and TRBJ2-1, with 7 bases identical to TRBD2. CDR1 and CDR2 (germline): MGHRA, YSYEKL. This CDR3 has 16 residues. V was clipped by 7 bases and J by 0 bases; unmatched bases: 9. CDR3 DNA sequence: TGCGCCAGCAACCCTACGACTAGCAGCTCCTACAATGAGCAGTTCTTC. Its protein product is CASNPTTSSSYNEQFF.

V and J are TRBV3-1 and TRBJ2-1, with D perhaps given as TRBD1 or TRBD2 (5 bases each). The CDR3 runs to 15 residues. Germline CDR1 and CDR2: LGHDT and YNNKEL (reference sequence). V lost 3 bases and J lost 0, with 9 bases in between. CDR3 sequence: CASSHEGRSYNEQFF. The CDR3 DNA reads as TGTGCCAGCAGCCACGAGGGGCGCTCCTACAATGAGCAGTTCTTC.

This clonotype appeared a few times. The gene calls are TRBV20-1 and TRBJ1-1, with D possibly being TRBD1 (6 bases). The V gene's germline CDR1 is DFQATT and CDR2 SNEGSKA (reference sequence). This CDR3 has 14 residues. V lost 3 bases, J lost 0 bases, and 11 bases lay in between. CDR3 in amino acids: CSARDSPMNTEAFF. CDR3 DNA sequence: TGCAGTGCTAGGGACAGTCCCATGAACACTGAAGCTTTCTTT.

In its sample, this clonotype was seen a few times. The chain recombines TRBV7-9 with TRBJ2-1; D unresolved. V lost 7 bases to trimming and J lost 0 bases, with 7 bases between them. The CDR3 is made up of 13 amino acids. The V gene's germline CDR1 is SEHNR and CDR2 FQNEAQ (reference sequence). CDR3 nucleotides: TGTGCCAGCACCCCGGACTCCTACAATGAGCAGTTCTTC. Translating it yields CASTPDSYNEQFF.

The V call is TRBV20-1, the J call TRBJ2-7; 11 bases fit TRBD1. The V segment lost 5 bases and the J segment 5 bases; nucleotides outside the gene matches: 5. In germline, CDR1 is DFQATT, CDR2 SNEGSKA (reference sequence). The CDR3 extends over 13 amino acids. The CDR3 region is CSASGQGADEQYF. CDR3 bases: TGCAGTGCTTCCGGACAGGGGGCCGACGAGCAGTACTTC.

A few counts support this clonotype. In DNA form, the CDR3 reads TGTGCCACCAGCAGTAAACAGGGGGCCGATCCGCTCTACGAGCAGTACTTC. Encoded protein: CATSSKQGADPLYEQYF. The V and J genes are TRBV15 and TRBJ2-7, with 9 bases matching TRBD1. Looked up from germline, CDR1 is LNHNV and CDR2 is YYDKDF (reference sequence). The length of the CDR3 is 17 residues. The V gene end was trimmed by 3 bases and the J gene end by 3 bases; junction bases not matched to a gene: 12.

The CDR3 sequence: CASSFETFMNTEAFF. Written as DNA, the CDR3 is TGTGCCAGCAGTTTTGAGACGTTCATGAACACTGAAGCTTTCTTT. The rearrangement uses TRBV12-3 or TRBV12-4 and TRBJ1-1; no firm D call. The CDR3 is 15 amino acids. Trimming shortened V by 3 bases and J by 0 bases, and 11 bases separated the two germline ends.

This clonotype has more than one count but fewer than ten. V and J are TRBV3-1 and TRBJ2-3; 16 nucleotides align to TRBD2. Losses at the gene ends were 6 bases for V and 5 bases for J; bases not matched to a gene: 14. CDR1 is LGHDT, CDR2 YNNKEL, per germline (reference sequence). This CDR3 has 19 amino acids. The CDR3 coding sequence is TGTGCCAGCAGTCGGATTACCGGGACTAGCGGGGGGGCTGGAGATACGCAGTATTTT. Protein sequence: CASSRITGTSGGAGDTQYF.

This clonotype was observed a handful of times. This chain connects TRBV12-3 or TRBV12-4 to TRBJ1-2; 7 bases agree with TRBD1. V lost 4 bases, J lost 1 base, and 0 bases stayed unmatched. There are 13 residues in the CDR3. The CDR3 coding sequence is TGTGCCAGCAGTTGGGACAGTAACTATGGCTACACCTTC. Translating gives CASSWDSNYGYTF.

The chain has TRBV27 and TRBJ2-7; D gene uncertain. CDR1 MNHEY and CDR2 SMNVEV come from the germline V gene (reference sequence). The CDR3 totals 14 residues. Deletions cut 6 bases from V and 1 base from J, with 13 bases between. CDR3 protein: CASRPGERSYEQYF. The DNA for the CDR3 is TGTGCCAGCAGGCCGGGTGAAAGGTCCTACGAGCAGTACTTC.

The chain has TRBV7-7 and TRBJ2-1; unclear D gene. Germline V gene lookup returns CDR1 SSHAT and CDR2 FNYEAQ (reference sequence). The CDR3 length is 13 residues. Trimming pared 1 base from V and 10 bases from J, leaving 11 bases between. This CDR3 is CASSLGGIAEQFF. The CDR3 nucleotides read TGTGCCAGCAGCTTAGGTGGGATAGCCGAGCAGTTCTTC.

CDR3 sequence reads: CASRYRADTEAFF. The CDR3 nucleotides read TGTGCCAGCAGATACAGGGCGGACACTGAAGCTTTCTTT. V is TRBV7-9 and J is TRBJ1-1, with TRBD1 as a possible D gene (6 bases). V was pared by 6 bases and J by 3 bases, with 11 bases between. CDR1 is SEHNR, CDR2 FQNEAQ, per germline (reference sequence). The CDR3 loop spans 13 amino acids.

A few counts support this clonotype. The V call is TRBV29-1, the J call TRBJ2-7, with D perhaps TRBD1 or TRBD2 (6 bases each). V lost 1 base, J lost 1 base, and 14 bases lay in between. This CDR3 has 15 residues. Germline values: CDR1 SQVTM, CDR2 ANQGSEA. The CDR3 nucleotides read TGCAGCGTTGAAGGGGTGGGGGGCAGGTCCTACGAGCAGTACTTC. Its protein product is CSVEGVGGRSYEQYF.

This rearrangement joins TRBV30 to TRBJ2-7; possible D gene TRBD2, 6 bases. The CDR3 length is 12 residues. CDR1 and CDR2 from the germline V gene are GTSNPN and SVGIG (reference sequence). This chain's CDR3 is CAVRPGAYEQYF. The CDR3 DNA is TGTGCGGTGAGGCCGGGAGCCTACGAGCAGTACTTC.

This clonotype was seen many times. In DNA form, the CDR3 reads TGTGCCAGCAGCAAAAAATGGGACCTGGCGGGCTATGGCTACACCTTC. It yields the protein CASSKKWDLAGYGYTF. This chain uses TRBV21-1 with TRBJ1-2. TRBV21-1 is tagged as a pseudogene. The CDR3 spans 16 residues.

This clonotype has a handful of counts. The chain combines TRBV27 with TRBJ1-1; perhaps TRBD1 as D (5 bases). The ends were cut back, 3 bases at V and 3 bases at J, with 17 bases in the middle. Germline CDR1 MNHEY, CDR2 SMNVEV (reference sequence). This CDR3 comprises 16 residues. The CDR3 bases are TGTGCCAGCAGTTTGTCTGGGGCCGGAGGACACACTGAAGCTTTCTTT. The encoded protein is CASSLSGAGGHTEAFF.

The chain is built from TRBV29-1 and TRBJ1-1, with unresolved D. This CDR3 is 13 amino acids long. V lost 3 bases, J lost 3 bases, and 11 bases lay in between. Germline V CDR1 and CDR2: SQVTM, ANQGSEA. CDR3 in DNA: TGCAGCGTTGACGAGGGTAGGGACACTGAAGCTTTCTTT. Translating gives CSVDEGRDTEAFF.